Shown below are 15 T cell receptor beta chains from a single sample sequenced in a study of CD4 T cells in relation to SARS-CoV-2 and coronaviruses. These receptors have no identified antigens. TCRdb's copy holds only in-frame clones and misses some; the assay was immunoSEQ multiplex PCR. The repertoire consists of 9,500 to 15,000 clones, with more than 75% occurring once and the leading ten covering under 15%. The unexposed donors gave CD4+ T cells in about 2011-2018, prior to COVID-19. The cells were cultured for less than twelve days before CD4+ T cells were isolated. The sample taken for sequencing was CD4+ T cells from PBMCs, cultured in vitro. These receptors were collected from a human donor in good health.

V gene TRBV29-1 combines with J gene TRBJ2-7, with D perhaps TRBD1 or TRBD2 (6 bases each). V was cut by 3 bases and J by 4 bases, with 16 bases left in between. From germline, CDR1 is SQVTM and CDR2 ANQGSEA. The CDR3 length is 14 residues. CDR3: CSVEEGDHLYEQYF. As DNA, the CDR3 is TGCAGCGTTGAGGAGGGGGATCATTTATACGAGCAGTACTTC.

The chain employs TRBV4-3 and TRBJ2-1; D possibly corresponds to TRBD1 (6 bases). Germline CDR1 reads LGHNA; CDR2 reads YSLEER. CDR3 size: 16 residues. Trimming left V 0 bases short and J 3 bases short, with 12 bases between. CDR3 region: CASSQEQGRFYNEQFF. For the CDR3, the DNA is TGCGCCAGCAGCCAAGAACAGGGTAGATTCTACAATGAGCAGTTCTTC.

The V call is TRBV12-3 or TRBV12-4, the J call TRBJ2-1; D may be TRBD1 (5 bases). Deletions cut 6 bases from V and 10 bases from J, with 16 bases between. The CDR3 is 13 residues long. CDR3 region: CASRRGAAQEQFF. CDR3 DNA: TGTGCCAGCAGGCGTGGGGCGGCACAGGAGCAGTTCTTC.

J is TRBJ2-2 and V is TRBV14; 9 bases map to TRBD1. The CDR3 is 15 residues long. The germline CDR1 and CDR2 sequences are SGHDN and FVKESK. V was pared by 2 bases and J by 3 bases, with 1 base of the junction left unmatched. The CDR3 reads CASSQRDRDTGELFF. CDR3 bases: TGTGCCAGCAGCCAACGGGACAGGGACACCGGGGAGCTGTTTTTT.

This clone was counted once. The chain carries TRBV6-2 or TRBV6-3 and TRBJ1-5; 9 bases agree with TRBD1. CDR1 and CDR2 from the germline V gene are MNHEY and SVGEGT. With V trimmed by 2 bases and J by 6 bases, 11 bases remained unmatched. The CDR3 consists of 17 residues. The CDR3 DNA is TGTGCCAGCAGTTACCCCCTGGGACAGGGAAAGGGTCAGCCCCAGCATTTT. Translated, it gives CASSYPLGQGKGQPQHF.

The J gene is TRBJ2-7, the V gene TRBV7-8, with D perhaps assigned TRBD1 or TRBD2 (7 bases each). Looked up from germline, CDR1 is SGHVS and CDR2 is FQNEAQ. The V end lost 2 bases, the J end lost 0 bases, and 11 bases lay between the germline ends. This CDR3 has 15 amino acids. The CDR3 region is CASSLREGASYEQYF. The CDR3 bases are TGTGCCAGCAGCTTAAGGGAGGGGGCCTCCTACGAGCAGTACTTC.

V usage is TRBV9 and J usage is TRBJ1-4, with 8 bases aligning to TRBD1. In germline, CDR1 is SGDLS, CDR2 YYNGEE. V lost 3 bases and J lost 7; bases outside the gene matches: 5. This CDR3 region has 14 residues. CDR3 in amino acids: CASSEQGGAEKLFF. In DNA form, the CDR3 reads TGTGCCAGCAGCGAACAGGGGGGAGCTGAAAAACTGTTTTTT.

J is TRBJ1-3 and V is TRBV7-9, with D unresolved. The CDR3 is 16 residues long. Germline V gene sequence: CDR1 SEHNR, CDR2 FQNEAQ (reference sequence). V lost 5 bases and J lost 1, with 15 bases in between. The CDR3 DNA reads TGTGCCAGCAGCCTATTACTCACTGGTTCTGGAAACACCATATATTTT. Amino acid sequence: CASSLLLTGSGNTIYF.

The chain recombines TRBV9 with TRBJ2-1; 10 bases agree with TRBD2. CDR1 and CDR2 from the germline V gene are SGDLS and YYNGEE. V lost 2 bases, J lost 3 bases, and 8 bases stayed unmatched. The CDR3 totals 17 residues. For the CDR3, the DNA is TGTGCCAGCAGCGTCGGGCTAGCGGGGGCCTACTACAATGAGCAGTTCTTC. Protein: CASSVGLAGAYYNEQFF. The variable domain in full, with the rest retrieved from reference TRBV9 and TRBJ2-1, is DSGVTQTPKHLITATGQRVTLRCSPRSGDLSVYWYQQSLDQGLQFLIQYYNGEERAKGNILERFSAQQFPDLHSELNLSSLELGDSALYFCASSVGLAGAYYNEQFFGPGTRLTVL.

The chain couples TRBV5-5 to TRBJ1-1; 8 nucleotides line up with TRBD1. V shed 3 bases and J 1 base; nucleotides not matched to a gene: 5. The CDR3 has 15 residues. The germline V gene has CDR1 SGHKS and CDR2 YYEKEE (reference sequence). The DNA of the CDR3 is TGTGCCAGCAGCTCCGGGACAGGTGGGAACACTGAAGCTTTCTTT. Translating gives CASSSGTGGNTEAFF.

The rearrangement links TRBV7-2 to TRBJ1-1; a weak D match, TRBD1 (6 bases). Germline loops: CDR1 SGHTA, CDR2 FQGNSA. Trimming took 0 bases from V and 4 from J, leaving 12 bases between them. This CDR3 comprises 15 residues. The CDR3 is CASSLATGRGTEAFF. For the CDR3, the DNA is TGTGCCAGCAGCTTAGCAACAGGGAGGGGCACTGAAGCTTTCTTT.

The chain recombines TRBV9 with TRBJ2-5; D may be TRBD1 or TRBD2 (5 bases each). From germline, CDR1 is SGDLS and CDR2 YYNGEE. V lost 2 bases to trimming and J lost 5 bases, with 13 bases between them. The length of the CDR3 is 14 residues. The CDR3, as DNA: TGTGCCAGCAGCGTTAGAGGGGATGGTGAGACCCAGTACTTC. It is translated as CASSVRGDGETQYF.

The chain has TRBV4-1 and TRBJ1-2; D call uncertain. Germline assignment: CDR1 MGHRA and CDR2 YSYEKL. The CDR3 is 14 residues long. Deletions cut 1 base from V and 3 bases from J, with 9 bases between. The CDR3 is CASSQGLGDYGYTF. The CDR3, as DNA: TGCGCCAGCAGCCAAGGGCTCGGGGACTATGGCTACACCTTC.

The J gene is TRBJ2-7, the V gene TRBV25-1; D remains ambiguous. Germline lookup yields CDR1 MGHDK and CDR2 SYGVNS. V was cut by 4 bases and J by 7 bases, with 14 bases left in between. The CDR3 length is 13 residues. The CDR3 protein is CASSARGQPEQYF. Written as DNA, the CDR3 is TGTGCCAGCAGTGCCCGTGGCCAGCCGGAGCAGTACTTC.

The rearrangement links TRBV6-1 to TRBJ2-7; 9 nucleotides align to TRBD2. V shed 1 base and J 4 bases; nucleotides not matched to a gene: 2. This CDR3 has 14 residues. The germline V gene encodes CDR1 MNHNS and CDR2 SASEGT. CDR3 nucleotides: TGTGCCAGCAGTGAAGGGACTAGCGTGTACGAGCAGTACTTC. It codes for CASSEGTSVYEQYF.